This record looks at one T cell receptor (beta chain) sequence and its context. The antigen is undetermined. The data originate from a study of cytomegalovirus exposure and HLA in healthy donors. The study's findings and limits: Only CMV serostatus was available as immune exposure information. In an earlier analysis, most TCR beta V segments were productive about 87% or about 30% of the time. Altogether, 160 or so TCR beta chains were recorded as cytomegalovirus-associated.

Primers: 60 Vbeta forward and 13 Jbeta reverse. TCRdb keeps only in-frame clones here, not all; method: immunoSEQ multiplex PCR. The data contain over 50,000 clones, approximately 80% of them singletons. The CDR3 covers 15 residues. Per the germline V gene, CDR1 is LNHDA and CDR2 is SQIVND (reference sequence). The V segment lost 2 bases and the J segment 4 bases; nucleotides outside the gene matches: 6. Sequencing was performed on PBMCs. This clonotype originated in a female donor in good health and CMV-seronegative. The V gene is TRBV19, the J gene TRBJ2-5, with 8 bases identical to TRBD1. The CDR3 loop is CASSIRTGLGETQYF. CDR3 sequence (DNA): TGTGCCAGTAGTATACGGACAGGGTTAGGAGAGACCCAGTACTTC. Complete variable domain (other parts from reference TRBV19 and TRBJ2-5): DGGITQSPKYLFRKEGQNVTLSCEQNLNHDAMYWYRQDPGQGLRLIYYSQIVNDFQKGDIAEGYSVSREKKESFPLTVTSAQKNPTAFYLCASSIRTGLGETQYFGPGTRLLVL.